These 12 T cell receptor beta chains were sequenced from one sample in a study of CD8+ T cells in alopecia areata. Specified treatment: oral pan-JAK inhibitor, 5-10 mg twice daily. RNA was isolated and reverse transcribed to cDNA, the sequencing template. This table comes from immunoSEQ multiplex PCR, and its TCRdb copy is limited to in-frame clones, with some not included. The sample has 90,000 to 150,000 clones; more than 45% are singletons. Sequences were derived from CD4+ T cells sorted from blood, sampled at week 4, from a patient treated with tofacitinib. The receptors come from a human donor with alopecia areata.

The rearrangement joins TRBV30 to TRBJ1-2; D is uncertain. V gave up 7 bases and J gave up 7 bases, with 10 bases separating them. This CDR3 is built from 10 residues. Germline CDR1 GTSNPN, CDR2 SVGIG (reference sequence). The CDR3 sequence: CASAQIGYTF. The CDR3 DNA reads TGTGCCTCCGCCCAAATTGGCTACACCTTC.

This clone has a single count. The chain couples TRBV29-1 to TRBJ1-2, with D tentatively TRBD1 (5 bases). Trimming took off 4 bases at V and 2 bases at J, with 14 bases between the two ends. Germline assignment: CDR1 SQVTM and CDR2 ANQGSEA. The CDR3 length is 14 residues. The CDR3 nucleotides are TGCAGCGTTGTTCGGCCAGGGCCGAACTATGGCTACACCTTC. This translates into CSVVRPGPNYGYTF.

V and J are TRBV29-1 and TRBJ1-2; perhaps TRBD1 as D (5 bases). Trimming took 6 bases from V and 7 from J, leaving 15 bases between them. Per the germline V gene, CDR1 is SQVTM and CDR2 is ANQGSEA. This CDR3 spans 12 amino acids. The DNA for the CDR3 is TGCAGCGTGGTCCGGGACGGAGGTGGCTACACCTTC. Its translation is CSVVRDGGGYTF.

The gene calls are TRBV29-1 and TRBJ2-2; a weak D match, TRBD1 (5 bases). Trimming took off 4 bases at V and 5 bases at J, with 14 bases between the two ends. Germline V gene lookup returns CDR1 SQVTM and CDR2 ANQGSEA. CDR3 size: 14 residues. Written as DNA, the CDR3 is TGCAGCGTTGTCCCCGGCAGGGCTACCGGGGAGCTGTTTTTT. Residues: CSVVPGRATGELFF.

V is TRBV29-1 and J is TRBJ2-7; TRBD1 is a possible D gene (6 bases). With 5 bases removed from V and 0 bases from J, the gap between germline ends came to 14 bases. The CDR3 has 14 residues. Per germline, CDR1 SQVTM and CDR2 ANQGSEA. CDR3 region: CSVKGRQDSYEQYF. CDR3 in DNA: TGCAGCGTTAAGGGGCGACAGGACTCCTACGAGCAGTACTTC.

In this sample, this clone turned up a few times. The rearrangement uses TRBV27 and TRBJ1-1; no reliable D call. Trimming took 1 base from V and 1 from J, leaving 10 bases between them. The CDR3 sequence is 15 residues long. Germline V gives CDR1 MNHEY, CDR2 SMNVEV (reference sequence). CDR3 loop: CASSLYRGRNTEAFF. For the CDR3, the DNA is TGTGCCAGCAGTTTATATCGGGGTCGGAACACTGAAGCTTTCTTT.

The chain employs TRBV5-1 and TRBJ2-1; 10 bases are shared with TRBD2. The CDR3 sequence is 16 residues long. The V gene's germline CDR1 is SGHRS and CDR2 YFSETQ. The trim removed 0 bases at V and 8 bases at J, leaving 8 bases unmatched. The CDR3 nucleotides are TGCGCCAGCAGCTTGGGAAGCGGGGGGGCCTTTGATGAGCAGTTCTTC. It encodes CASSLGSGGAFDEQFF.

This clone was seen only a few times. The V gene is TRBV5-1, the J gene TRBJ1-3; TRBD1 is a possible D gene (6 bases). This CDR3 comprises 16 residues. Trimming removed 4 bases from V and 0 bases from J, with 14 bases in between. Germline V gene lookup returns CDR1 SGHRS and CDR2 YFSETQ. This chain's CDR3 is CASSEVQQGSGNTIYF. The DNA of the CDR3 is TGCGCCAGCAGCGAAGTCCAACAGGGCTCTGGAAACACCATATATTTT.

V gene TRBV11-2 combines with J gene TRBJ1-1, with D hard to call. Germline CDR1 reads SGHAT; CDR2 reads FQNNGV. This CDR3 comprises 13 residues. Trimming stripped 2 bases from V and 7 bases from J, with 11 bases between. In DNA form, the CDR3 reads TGTGCCAGCAGCTTAACGGAGGTCTTTGAAGCTTTCTTT. It yields the protein CASSLTEVFEAFF.

The chain couples TRBV29-1 to TRBJ2-7; 10 bases match TRBD1. V dropped 5 bases and J dropped 1; count of bases not matched to a gene: 5. The germline CDR1 and CDR2 sequences are SQVTM and ANQGSEA. This CDR3 comprises 14 residues. In DNA, the CDR3 is TGCAGCGTTTACGGACAGGGGGTATCCTACGAGCAGTACTTC. This encodes CSVYGQGVSYEQYF.

The chain recombines TRBV6-1 with TRBJ2-1; D is undetermined. The CDR3 totals 17 residues. V shed 0 bases and J shed 2 bases, with 14 bases lying between them. The germline CDR1 and CDR2 sequences are MNHNS and SASEGT. Here the CDR3 reads CASSEALQVNPYNEQFF. The DNA for the CDR3 is TGTGCCAGCAGTGAAGCGCTTCAAGTTAACCCCTACAATGAGCAGTTCTTC.

There are a few counts of this clone. The chain combines TRBV29-1 with TRBJ2-1; D is unresolved. The V end lost 3 bases, the J end lost 2 bases, and 11 bases lay between the germline ends. This CDR3 is 14 amino acids long. Germline CDR1 SQVTM, CDR2 ANQGSEA. This CDR3 is CSVEGFYPYNEQFF. DNA of the CDR3: TGCAGCGTTGAGGGTTTCTACCCCTACAATGAGCAGTTCTTC.